This T cell receptor beta chain was observed in a study of T cell changes during pregnancy in multiple sclerosis. TCRdb's table, derived via immunoSEQ multiplex PCR, lists solely in-frame clones and lacks some. The sample carries roughly 110,000 clones, 91% recorded once. This CDR3 spans 15 amino acids. Per the germline V gene, CDR1 is GTSNPN and CDR2 is SVGIG (reference sequence). V was clipped by 2 bases and J by 0 bases, with 8 bases between them. The gene calls are TRBV30 and TRBJ1-6; D unresolved. This sample comprised peripheral blood, obtained before pregnancy. The TCR was taken from a female donor with multiple sclerosis, enrolled in a pregnancy study. The CDR3 loop reads CAWSISNSYNSPLHF. The CDR3 nucleotides are TGTGCCTGGAGTATTAGTAACTCCTATAATTCACCCCTCCACTTT.